This T cell receptor (beta chain) was documented in a study of CXCR3-negative and CXCR3-positive naive CD8 T cells. The CDR3 runs 15 residues. Researchers reported sorting every CD8+ T cell subset in triplicate, around 300,000 cells per sort. In preparing the TRB cDNA libraries, 5' RACE with UMI labels was used. TCRdb reprocessed the 5' RACE reads, with one entry per CDR3 protein and no DNA. The record lists tens of thousands of distinct CDR3 sequences, of which the ten most abundant hold roughly 10%. The origin of this receptor is a human donor in good health. Some clones in this sample may be carry-over from other donors' samples. Input material: memory CD8+ T cells from blood. The genes are TRBV12-3 or TRBV12-4 and TRBJ2-1; the TCRdb D gene call, TRBD1, has no DNA to confirm it. The chain's CDR3 is CASSTPQTGYNEQFF.